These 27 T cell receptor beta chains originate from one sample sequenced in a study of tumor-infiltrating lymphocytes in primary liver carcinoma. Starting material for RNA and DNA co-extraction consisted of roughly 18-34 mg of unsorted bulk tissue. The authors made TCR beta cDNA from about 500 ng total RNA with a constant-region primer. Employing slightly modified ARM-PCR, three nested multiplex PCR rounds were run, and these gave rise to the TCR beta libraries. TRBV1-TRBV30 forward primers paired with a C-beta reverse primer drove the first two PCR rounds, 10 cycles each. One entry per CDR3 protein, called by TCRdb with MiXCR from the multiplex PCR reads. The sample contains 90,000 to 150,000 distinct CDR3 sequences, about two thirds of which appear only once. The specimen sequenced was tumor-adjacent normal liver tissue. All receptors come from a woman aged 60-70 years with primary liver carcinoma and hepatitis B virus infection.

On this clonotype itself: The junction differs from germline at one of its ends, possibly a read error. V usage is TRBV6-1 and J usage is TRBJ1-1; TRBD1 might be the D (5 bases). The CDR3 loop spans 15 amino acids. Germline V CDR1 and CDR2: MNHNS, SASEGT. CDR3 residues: CAIQPPGRANTEAFF. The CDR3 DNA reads TGCGCCATCCAACCGCCGGGACGGGCGAACACTGAAGCTTTCTTT.

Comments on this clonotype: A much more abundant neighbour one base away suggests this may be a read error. The CDR3: CAGGRGLAGHKQYF. The CDR3 DNA reads TGCGCCGGGGGCCGGGGACTAGCGGGACACAAGCAGTACTTC. The chain couples TRBV10-1 to TRBJ2-7; TRBD2 matches at 13 bases. Germline V gene sequence: CDR1 WNHNN, CDR2 SYGVQD (reference sequence). Trimming took 11 bases from V and 8 from J; bases not matched to a gene: 12. CDR3 length equals 14 residues.

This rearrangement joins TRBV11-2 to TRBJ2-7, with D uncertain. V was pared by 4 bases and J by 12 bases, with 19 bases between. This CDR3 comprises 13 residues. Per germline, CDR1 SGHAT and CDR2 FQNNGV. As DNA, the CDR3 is TGTGCCAGCAGCTCGGCGGTTACCTACGACCGGTACTTC. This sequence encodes CASSSAVTYDRYF. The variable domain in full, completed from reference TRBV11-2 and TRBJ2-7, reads EAGVAQSPRYKIIEKRQSVAFWCNPISGHATLYWYQQILGQGPKLLIQFQNNGVVDDSQLPKDRFSAERLKGVDSTLKIQPAKLEDSAVYLCASSSAVTYDRYFGPGTRLTVT.

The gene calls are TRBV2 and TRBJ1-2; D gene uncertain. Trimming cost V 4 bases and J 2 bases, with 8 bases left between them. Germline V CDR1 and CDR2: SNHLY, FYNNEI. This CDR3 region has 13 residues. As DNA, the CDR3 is TGTGCCAGCAGTGTTTCGCCAAACTATGGCTACACCTTC. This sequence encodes CASSVSPNYGYTF.

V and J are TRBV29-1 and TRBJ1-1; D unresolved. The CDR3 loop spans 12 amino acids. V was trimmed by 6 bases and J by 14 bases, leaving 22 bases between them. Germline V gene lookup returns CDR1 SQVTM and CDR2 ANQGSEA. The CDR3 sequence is CSVWAPNTGAFF. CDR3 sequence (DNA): TGCAGCGTCTGGGCCCCGAACACTGGAGCCTTCTTT.

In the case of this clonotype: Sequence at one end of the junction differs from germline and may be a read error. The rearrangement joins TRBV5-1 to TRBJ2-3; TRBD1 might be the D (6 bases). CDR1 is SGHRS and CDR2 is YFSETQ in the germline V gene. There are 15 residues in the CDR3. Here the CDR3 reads CATSFWTDITDTQYF. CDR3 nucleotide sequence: TGCGCCACCAGCTTCTGGACAGACATCACGGATACGCAGTATTTT.

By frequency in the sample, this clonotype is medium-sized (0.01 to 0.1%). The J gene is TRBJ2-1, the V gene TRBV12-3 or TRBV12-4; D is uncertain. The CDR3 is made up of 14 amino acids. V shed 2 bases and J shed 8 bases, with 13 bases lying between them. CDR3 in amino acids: CASSLLVAFDEQFF. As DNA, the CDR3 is TGTGCCAGCAGTTTACTAGTGGCCTTTGATGAGCAGTTCTTC.

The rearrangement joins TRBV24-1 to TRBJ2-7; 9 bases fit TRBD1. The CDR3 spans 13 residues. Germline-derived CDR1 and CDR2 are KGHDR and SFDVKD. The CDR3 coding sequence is TGTGACACGAGACCGGGACAGGGTGACGAGCAGTACTTC. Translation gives CDTRPGQGDEQYF.

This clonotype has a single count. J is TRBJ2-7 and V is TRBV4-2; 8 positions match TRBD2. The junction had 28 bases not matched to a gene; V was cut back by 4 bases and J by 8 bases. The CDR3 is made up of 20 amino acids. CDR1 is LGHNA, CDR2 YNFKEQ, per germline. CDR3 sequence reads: CASSPSVCGRKPASLHQQYF. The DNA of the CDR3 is TGTGCCAGCAGCCCCTCGGTCTGCGGGAGGAAACCGGCTTCCCTCCACCAGCAGTACTTC.

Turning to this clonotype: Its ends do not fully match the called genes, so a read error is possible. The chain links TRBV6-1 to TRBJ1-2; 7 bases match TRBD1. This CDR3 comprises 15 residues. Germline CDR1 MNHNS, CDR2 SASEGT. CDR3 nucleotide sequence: TGTGCCAGCAGTGATCAGGGGGGGTCCGACTATGACTACACCTTC. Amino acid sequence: CASSDQGGSDYDYTF.

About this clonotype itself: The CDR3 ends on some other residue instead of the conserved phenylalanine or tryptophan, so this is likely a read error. The CDR3 nucleotides are TGTGCCATCAGTGACGTGCCCAGATCCCAAAAAGCTCAAGAGACCCAGTACCTC. Encoded protein: CAISDVPRSQKAQETQYL. The chain employs TRBV10-3 and TRBJ2-5; no definite D call. This CDR3 has 18 residues. Germline V CDR1 and CDR2: ENHRY, SYGVKD. V was shortened by 3 bases and J by 2 bases, with 22 bases between the two germline ends.

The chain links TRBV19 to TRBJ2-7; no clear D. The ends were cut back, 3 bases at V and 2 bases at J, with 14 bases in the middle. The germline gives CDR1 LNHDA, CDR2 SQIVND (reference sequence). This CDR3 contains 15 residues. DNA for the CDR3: TGTGCCAGTAGTATTGGTTCACTCCTAACCTACGAGCAGTACTTC. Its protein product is CASSIGSLLTYEQYF. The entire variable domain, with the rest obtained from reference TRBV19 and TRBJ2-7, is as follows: DGGITQSPKYLFRKEGQNVTLSCEQNLNHDAMYWYRQDPGQGLRLIYYSQIVNDFQKGDIAEGYSVSREKKESFPLTVTSAQKNPTAFYLCASSIGSLLTYEQYFGPGTRLTVT.

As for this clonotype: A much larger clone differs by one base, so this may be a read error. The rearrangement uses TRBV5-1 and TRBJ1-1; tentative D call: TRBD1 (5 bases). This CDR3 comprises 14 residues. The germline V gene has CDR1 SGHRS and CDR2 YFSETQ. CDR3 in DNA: TGCGCCAGCATGCGTGGGGACCGGAACACTGAAACTTTCTTT. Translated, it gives CASMRGDRNTETFF.

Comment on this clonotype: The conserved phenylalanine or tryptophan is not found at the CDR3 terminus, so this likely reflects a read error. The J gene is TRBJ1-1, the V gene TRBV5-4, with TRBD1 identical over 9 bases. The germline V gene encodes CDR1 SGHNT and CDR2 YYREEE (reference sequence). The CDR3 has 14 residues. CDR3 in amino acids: CTSSLEQGATEAFY. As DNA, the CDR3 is TGTACCAGCAGCTTGGAACAGGGGGCGACTGAAGCTTTCTAT.

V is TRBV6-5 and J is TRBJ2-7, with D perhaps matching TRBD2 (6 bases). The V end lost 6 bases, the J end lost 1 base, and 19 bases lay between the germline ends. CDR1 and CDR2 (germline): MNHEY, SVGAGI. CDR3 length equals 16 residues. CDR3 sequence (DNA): TGTGCCAGCAGATCCTGGACTAACGGGAGTTCCTACGAGCAGTACTTC. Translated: CASRSWTNGSSYEQYF.

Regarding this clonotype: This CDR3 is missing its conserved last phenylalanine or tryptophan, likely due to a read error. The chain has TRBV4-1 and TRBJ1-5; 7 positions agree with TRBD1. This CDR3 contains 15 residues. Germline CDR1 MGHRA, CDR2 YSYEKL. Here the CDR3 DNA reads TGCGCTAGCAGCCAAGGGCACGGACAGGCTCAGCCCCAGCATTTG. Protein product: CASSQGHGQAQPQHL.

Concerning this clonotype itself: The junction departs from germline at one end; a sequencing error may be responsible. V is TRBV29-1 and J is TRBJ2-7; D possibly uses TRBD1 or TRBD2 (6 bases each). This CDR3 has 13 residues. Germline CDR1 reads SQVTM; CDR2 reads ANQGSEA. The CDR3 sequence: CSAARGVPYELCF. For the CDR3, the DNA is TGCAGCGCGGCGAGGGGGGTCCCCTACGAGCTGTGCTTC.

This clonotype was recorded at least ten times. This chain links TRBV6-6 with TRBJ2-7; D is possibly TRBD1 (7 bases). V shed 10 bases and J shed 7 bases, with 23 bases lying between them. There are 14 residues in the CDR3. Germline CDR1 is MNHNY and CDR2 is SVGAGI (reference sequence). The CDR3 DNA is TGTGCCACCTACCTAGGGGGCTCTCGGGGGGAGCAGTACTTC. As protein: CATYLGGSRGEQYF.

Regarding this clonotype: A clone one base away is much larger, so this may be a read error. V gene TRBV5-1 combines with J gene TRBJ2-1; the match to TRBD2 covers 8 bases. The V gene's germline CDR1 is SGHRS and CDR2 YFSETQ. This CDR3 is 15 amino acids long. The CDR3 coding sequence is TGCGCCAGCAGCTTCCTAGCGGGTAGAACAAATGAGCAGTCCTTC. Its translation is CASSFLAGRTNEQSF.

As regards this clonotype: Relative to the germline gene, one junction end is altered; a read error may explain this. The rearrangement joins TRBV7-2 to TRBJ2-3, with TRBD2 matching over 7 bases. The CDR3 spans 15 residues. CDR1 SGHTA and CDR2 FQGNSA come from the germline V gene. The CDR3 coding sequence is TGTGTCAGCTGGCTGATGGGAGGGCCTGGGGATACGAAGTATTTT. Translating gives CVSWLMGGPGDTKYF.

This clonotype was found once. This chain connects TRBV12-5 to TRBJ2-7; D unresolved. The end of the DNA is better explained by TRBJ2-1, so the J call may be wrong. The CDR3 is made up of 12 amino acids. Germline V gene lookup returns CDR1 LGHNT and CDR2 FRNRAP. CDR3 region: CASGLRPYEQFF. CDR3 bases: TGTGCTAGTGGTTTGCGCCCCTACGAGCAGTTCTTC.

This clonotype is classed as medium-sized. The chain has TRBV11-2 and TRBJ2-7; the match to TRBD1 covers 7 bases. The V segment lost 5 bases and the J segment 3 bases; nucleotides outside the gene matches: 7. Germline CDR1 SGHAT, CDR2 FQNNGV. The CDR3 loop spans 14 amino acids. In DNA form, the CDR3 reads TGTGCCAGCAGCAGAACAGGGGATAGCTACGAGCAGTACTTC. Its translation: CASSRTGDSYEQYF.

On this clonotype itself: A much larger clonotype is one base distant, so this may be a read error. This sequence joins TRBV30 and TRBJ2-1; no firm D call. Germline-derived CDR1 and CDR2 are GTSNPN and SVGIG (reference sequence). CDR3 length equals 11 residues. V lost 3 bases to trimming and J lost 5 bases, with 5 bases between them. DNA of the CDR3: TGTGCCTGGAGGCCACACAATGAGCAGTTCTTC. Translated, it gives CAWRPHNEQFF.

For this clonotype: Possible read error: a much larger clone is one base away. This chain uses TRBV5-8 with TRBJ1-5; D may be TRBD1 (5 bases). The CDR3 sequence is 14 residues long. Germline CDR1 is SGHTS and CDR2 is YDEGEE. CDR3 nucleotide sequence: TGTGCCAGCGGCTTGGAAGGGGTTCGCCAGCCCCAGCATTTT. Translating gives CASGLEGVRQPQHF. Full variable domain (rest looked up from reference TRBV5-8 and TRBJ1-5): EAGVTQSPTHLIKTRGQQATLRCSPISGHTSVYWYQQALGLGLQFLLWYDEGEERNRGNFPPRFSGRQFPNYSSELNVNALELEDSALYLCASGLEGVRQPQHFGDGTRLSIL.

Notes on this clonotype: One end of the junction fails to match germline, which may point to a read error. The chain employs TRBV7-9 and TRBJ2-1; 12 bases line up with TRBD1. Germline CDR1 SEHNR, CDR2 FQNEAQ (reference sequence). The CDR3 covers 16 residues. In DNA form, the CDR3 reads TGTGCCAGCAGCACCCCCGGGACAGGGGGCGGGAATGAACAGTTCTTC. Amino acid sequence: CASSTPGTGGGNEQFF.

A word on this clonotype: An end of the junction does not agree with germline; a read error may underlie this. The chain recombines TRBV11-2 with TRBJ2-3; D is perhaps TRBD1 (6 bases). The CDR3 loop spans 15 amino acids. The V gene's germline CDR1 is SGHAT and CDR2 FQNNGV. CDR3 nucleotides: TGTGCCAGCAGCTCGGACAGTACCCCCACAGATACGCGGTATTTT. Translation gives CASSSDSTPTDTRYF.

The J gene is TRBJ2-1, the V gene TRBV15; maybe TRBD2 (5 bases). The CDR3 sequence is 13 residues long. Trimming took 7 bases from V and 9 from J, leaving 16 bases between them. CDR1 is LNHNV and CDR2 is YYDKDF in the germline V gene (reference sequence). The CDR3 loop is CATIRSGFGEQFF. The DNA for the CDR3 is TGTGCCACCATCAGGTCGGGATTTGGTGAGCAGTTCTTC.